This TCR beta chain was recovered during a study of blood T cell repertoires in COVID-19. About the study: The analysed material was cDNA or gDNA that came from T cells, B-cell-depleted T cells, or PBMCs.

Per the authors' pipeline: Estimation of nucleated cell counts relied on the amplification of reference gene primers. Profiling relied on immunoSEQ multiplex PCR, and the TCRdb table lists in-frame clones only, not all of them. V, J and clone size derive from that table, while D and trimming were established from the DNA sequence. The data show about 210,000 clones, with around four fifths seen just once and roughly 2.9% held by the top ten. Germline V gene sequence: CDR1 MNHNY, CDR2 SVGAGI (reference sequence). The V gene lost 4 bases and the J gene lost 8 bases, with 20 bases spanning the gap. The CDR3 runs 15 residues.

The receptor comes from a man in his fifties or sixties with active or convalescent COVID-19. The sequencing sample was made of peripheral blood. J is TRBJ1-2 and V is TRBV6-6, with unresolved D. The CDR3 here is CASSLLLDRVRGYTF. CDR3 DNA sequence: TGTGCCAGCAGTTTACTACTCGACCGCGTCCGGGGCTACACCTTC.